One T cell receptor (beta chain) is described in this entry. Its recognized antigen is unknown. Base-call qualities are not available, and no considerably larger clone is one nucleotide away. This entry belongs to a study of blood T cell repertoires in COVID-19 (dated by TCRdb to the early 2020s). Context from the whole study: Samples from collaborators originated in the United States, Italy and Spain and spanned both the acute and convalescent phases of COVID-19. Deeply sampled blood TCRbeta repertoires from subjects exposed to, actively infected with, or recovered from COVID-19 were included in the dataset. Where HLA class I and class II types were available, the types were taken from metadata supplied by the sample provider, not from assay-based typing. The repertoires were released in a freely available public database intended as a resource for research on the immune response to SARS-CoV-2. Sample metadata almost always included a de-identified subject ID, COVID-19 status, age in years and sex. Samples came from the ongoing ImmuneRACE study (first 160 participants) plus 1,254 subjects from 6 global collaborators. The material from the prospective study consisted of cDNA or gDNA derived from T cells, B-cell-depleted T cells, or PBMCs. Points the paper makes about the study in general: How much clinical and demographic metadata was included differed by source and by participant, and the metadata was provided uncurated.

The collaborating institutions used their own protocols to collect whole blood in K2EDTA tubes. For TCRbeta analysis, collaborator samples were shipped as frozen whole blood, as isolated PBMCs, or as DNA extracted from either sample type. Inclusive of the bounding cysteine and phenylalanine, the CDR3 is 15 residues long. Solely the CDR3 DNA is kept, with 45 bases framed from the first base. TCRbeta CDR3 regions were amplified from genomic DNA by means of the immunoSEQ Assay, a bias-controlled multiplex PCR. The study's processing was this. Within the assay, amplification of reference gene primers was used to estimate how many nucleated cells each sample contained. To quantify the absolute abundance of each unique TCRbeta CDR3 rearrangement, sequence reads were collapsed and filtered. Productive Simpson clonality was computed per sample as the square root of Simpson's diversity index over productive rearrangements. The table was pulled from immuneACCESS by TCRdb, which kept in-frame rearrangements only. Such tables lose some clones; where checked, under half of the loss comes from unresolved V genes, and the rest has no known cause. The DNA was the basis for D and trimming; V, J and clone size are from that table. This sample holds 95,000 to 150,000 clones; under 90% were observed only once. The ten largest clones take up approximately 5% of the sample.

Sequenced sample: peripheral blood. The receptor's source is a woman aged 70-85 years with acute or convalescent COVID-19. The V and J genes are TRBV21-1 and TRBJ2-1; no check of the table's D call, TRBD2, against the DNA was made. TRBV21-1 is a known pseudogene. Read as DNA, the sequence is TGTGCCAGCAGCCCTAGCGGGGGGGCCTACAATGAGCAGTTCTTC. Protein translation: CASSPSGGAYNEQFF.